The 10 T cell receptor beta chains below were found in one sample sequenced in a study of blood T cell repertoires in COVID-19. The protocol was immunoSEQ multiplex PCR, while the TCRdb copy is restricted to in-frame clones and leaves out a portion. The data contain 250,000 to 300,000 clones, about four fifths of them singletons. Input material: peripheral blood. All receptors come from a woman aged 18-30 years with acute or convalescent COVID-19.

This chain links TRBV5-8 with TRBJ2-1, with a weak D call TRBD2 (6 bases). Germline V gene sequence: CDR1 SGHTS, CDR2 YDEGEE. V lost 1 base, J lost 4 bases, and 18 bases lay in between. This CDR3 is 17 amino acids long. The CDR3 loop is CASSLILELAAYNEQFF. The CDR3 coding sequence is TGTGCCAGCAGCTTGATCCTGGAACTAGCAGCTTACAATGAGCAGTTCTTC. Filled out from reference TRBV5-8 and TRBJ2-1, the complete variable domain reads EAGVTQSPTHLIKTRGQQATLRCSPISGHTSVYWYQQALGLGLQFLLWYDEGEERNRGNFPPRFSGRQFPNYSSELNVNALELEDSALYLCASSLILELAAYNEQFFGPGTRLTVL.

The chain carries TRBV13 and TRBJ2-7, with a weak D call TRBD2 (6 bases). V dropped 3 bases and J dropped 7 bases, with 10 bases sitting between them. Germline V gene sequence: CDR1 PRHDT, CDR2 FYEKMQ (reference sequence). The CDR3 sequence is 12 residues long. CDR3 sequence reads: CASSFGTREQYF. DNA of the CDR3: TGTGCCAGCAGCTTCGGGACTCGGGAGCAGTACTTC.

This chain links TRBV2 with TRBJ2-2; TRBD2 aligns across 14 bases. Germline CDR1 SNHLY, CDR2 FYNNEI. V shed 7 bases and J 1 base; nucleotides not matched to a gene: 2. CDR3 length: 16 residues. The CDR3 sequence: CASTGTSGRNTGELFF. The CDR3 DNA follows: TGTGCCAGCACCGGGACTAGCGGGAGGAACACCGGGGAGCTGTTTTTT. Drawing the rest from reference TRBV2 and TRBJ2-2, the complete variable domain is EPEVTQTPSHQVTQMGQEVILRCVPISNHLYFYWYRQILGQKVEFLVSFYNNEISEKSEIFDDQFSVERPDGSNFTLKIRSTKLEDSAMYFCASTGTSGRNTGELFFGEGSRLTVL.

This clone was recorded a few times. The chain has TRBV7-2 and TRBJ1-1; tentatively, D is TRBD1 (6 bases). This CDR3 is built from 14 residues. Germline V gene data show CDR1 as SGHTA and CDR2 as FQGNSA. Deletions cut 5 bases from V and 0 bases from J, with 10 bases between. The DNA for the CDR3 is TGTGCCAGCAGCCCCCCAGGGGTGAACACTGAAGCTTTCTTT. Protein: CASSPPGVNTEAFF.

V and J are TRBV30 and TRBJ2-7; D perhaps matches TRBD2 (6 bases). The CDR3 contains 12 residues. V lost 3 bases, J lost 3 bases, and 9 bases lay in between. CDR1 GTSNPN and CDR2 SVGIG come from the germline V gene (reference sequence). CDR3 loop: CAWRETSYEQYF. In DNA, the CDR3 is TGTGCCTGGAGGGAGACTAGCTACGAGCAGTACTTC. The full variable domain, rest sourced from reference TRBV30 and TRBJ2-7, is SQTIHQWPATLVQPVGSPLSLECTVEGTSNPNLYWYRQAAGRGLQLLFYSVGIGQISSEVPQNLSASRPQDRQFILSSKKLLLSDSGFYLCAWRETSYEQYFGPGTRLTVT.

The V gene is TRBV30, the J gene TRBJ1-2; unclear D gene. V lost 4 bases and J lost 1, with 10 bases in between. Looked up from germline, CDR1 is GTSNPN and CDR2 is SVGIG (reference sequence). CDR3 length equals 13 residues. The CDR3 loop reads CAWTDILNYGYTF. The CDR3 bases are TGTGCCTGGACAGACATTCTTAACTATGGCTACACCTTC.

This clone appeared a single time. In the same sample, other DNA sequences code for this CDR3. This chain uses TRBV2 with TRBJ2-7; D ambiguous. V was pared by 1 base and J by 4 bases, with 5 bases between. The CDR3 runs to 12 residues. CDR1 is SNHLY and CDR2 is FYNNEI in the germline V gene. The CDR3 DNA sequence: TGTGCCAGCAGTGAAGGGAGTTACGAGCAGTACTTC. This gives the protein CASSEGSYEQYF. Filled out from reference TRBV2 and TRBJ2-7, the complete variable domain reads EPEVTQTPSHQVTQMGQEVILRCVPISNHLYFYWYRQILGQKVEFLVSFYNNEISEKSEIFDDQFSVERPDGSNFTLKIRSTKLEDSAMYFCASSEGSYEQYFGPGTRLTVT.

The rearrangement uses TRBV29-1 and TRBJ1-2; D is unclear. From germline, CDR1 is SQVTM and CDR2 ANQGSEA. The CDR3 contains 18 residues. V was shortened by 1 base and J by 8 bases, with 29 bases between the two germline ends. CDR3 protein: CSVEGAESLFSITWGYTF. CDR3 bases: TGCAGCGTTGAAGGGGCCGAGAGCCTTTTCTCAATCACTTGGGGCTACACCTTC.

The chain recombines TRBV28 with TRBJ1-1; 8 bases map to TRBD1. CDR3 length: 13 residues. The germline V gene encodes CDR1 MDHEN and CDR2 SYDVKM. The V segment lost 7 bases and the J segment 6 bases; nucleotides outside the gene matches: 7. For the CDR3, the DNA is TGTGCCAGCACCTGGACAGGGTTCGCTGAAGCTTTCTTT. Protein product: CASTWTGFAEAFF.

The chain links TRBV3-1 (or the pseudogene TRBV3-2) to TRBJ2-5; no clear D. CDR1 LGHDT and CDR2 YNNKEL come from the germline V gene (reference sequence). The CDR3 extends over 13 amino acids. V was clipped by 1 base and J by 2 bases, with 5 bases between them. CDR3 sequence: CASSQVMQETQYF. In nucleotides, the CDR3 is TGTGCCAGCAGCCAAGTAATGCAAGAGACCCAGTACTTC.